The clone carrying this T cell receptor beta chain was counted a single time. The CDR3 extends over 15 amino acids. The junction had 10 bases not matched to a gene; V was cut back by 4 bases and J by 8 bases. Germline assignment: CDR1 SGHRS and CDR2 YFSETQ. The source of the sample is a study of T cell responses to AZD1222 COVID-19 vaccine. Sequenced by immunoSEQ multiplex PCR; TCRdb stores in-frame clones only, minus some. The repertoire holds some 90,000 clones, with roughly 89% as singletons. Sequences were derived from peripheral blood, sampled on day 0 of MenACWY control vaccination. This receptor was obtained from an adult in good health. The rearrangement uses TRBV5-1 and TRBJ2-1, with 9 bases identical to TRBD2. CDR3 amino acids: CASSRLSGGTDEQFF. CDR3 nucleotide sequence: TGCGCCAGCAGCCGTCTTAGCGGGGGTACTGATGAGCAGTTCTTC.